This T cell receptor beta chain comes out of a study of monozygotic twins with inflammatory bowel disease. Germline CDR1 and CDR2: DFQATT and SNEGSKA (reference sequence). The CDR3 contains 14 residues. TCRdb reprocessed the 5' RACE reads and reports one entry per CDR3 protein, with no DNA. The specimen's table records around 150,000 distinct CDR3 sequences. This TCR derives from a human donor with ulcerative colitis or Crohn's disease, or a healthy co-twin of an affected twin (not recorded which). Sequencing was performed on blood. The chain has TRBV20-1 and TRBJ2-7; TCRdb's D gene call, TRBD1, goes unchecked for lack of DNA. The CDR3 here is CSATFDGGPYEQYF.